This record concerns one T cell receptor (beta chain) sequence. Its specific antigen is unknown. It has no much larger one-base neighbor in the sample; base qualities were not kept. The trial excluded patients who had a history of autoimmune disease or were on systemic immunosuppression. Peripheral blood for TCR sequencing was collected from all dose cohorts at baseline, on cycle 4 day 1, and on cycle 7 day 1. Samples were obtained from an open-label, multicenter, first-in-human phase I dose-escalation trial of ivuxolimab. Adults with locally advanced or metastatic melanoma, renal cell, hepatocellular, or head and neck squamous cell carcinoma were enrolled in the trial. Before TCR sequencing, CD4+ and CD8+ T cells were separately sorted from peripheral blood. The record originates from a study of OX40 agonist ivuxolimab in advanced cancers. Concerning the study at large: Ivuxolimab, which targeted the costimulatory receptor OX40 (CD134), was an agonistic, fully human IgG2 monoclonal antibody. The monotherapy dose-escalation portion (N of about 50 patients) of the phase I ivuxolimab trial is reported in the paper. The dose-escalation cohort was about 87% male with a mean age of about 60 years, ranging from about 20 to 85. Intravenous ivuxolimab was administered to patients every 2 weeks at six dose levels: 0.01, 0.1, 0.3, 1.5, 3 and 10 mg/kg. Of the 50 to 55 patients in dose escalation, some 20 had hepatocellular carcinoma, approximately 15 had melanoma, 9 had renal cell carcinoma and 9 had head and neck cancer. The purpose of peripheral TCRbeta sequencing was to test whether ivuxolimab changed TCR sequence diversity and led to clonal T-cell expansion. Patients were allowed to have had prior anti-PD-1, anti-PD-L1 or anti-CTLA-4 therapy, and 30% to 40% of the dose-escalation patients had been treated with checkpoint inhibitors. Partial responses occurred in three dose-escalation patients: two with cutaneous melanoma and one with hepatocellular carcinoma. The paper as a whole reports these results and caveats: On average, CD8+ T cells showed more expanded clones than CD4+ T cells after ivuxolimab. Low levels of normalized T-cell clonal expansion were also seen in some nonresponding patients. In partial responders in the 0.1-3.0 mg/kg groups, normalized peripheral clonal expansion was found to be among the lowest, especially among CD8+ T cells. At doses of 0.1 to 3.0 mg/kg, clonal expansion of both CD4+ and CD8+ blood T cells was observed from baseline to week 6. The antigen specificity of the clonally expanded peripheral T cells was not determined.

For sequencing of the TCRbeta CDR3 region, genomic DNA was extracted from the sorted cells. The immunoSEQ Assay was used for sequencing of TCRbeta CDR3 regions. In TCRdb, the immuneACCESS table is reduced to in-frame sequences with V and J assigned. These tables do not hold every clone; where another copy was compared, an unresolved V gene accounts for under half, and the others remain unexplained. The sample has 40,000 to 50,000 clones on record, about 86% of them singletons. The ten largest clones take up around 10% of the sample. Reading the germline V gene (reference sequence) gives CDR1 SEHNR and CDR2 FQNEAQ. The CDR3 holds 16 amino acids from the cysteine to the phenylalanine. The only DNA kept is the CDR3, 48 bases in frame from the first base. Relative to germline, V is 2 bases shorter and J is 5 bases shorter, with 13 bases between their ends.

The sequence derives from an adult with an advanced solid tumor such as melanoma, head and neck, liver or kidney cancer. The receptor chain draws on TRBV7-9 and TRBJ1-6, with the D gene uncertain. This specimen was CD4+ or CD8+ T cells sorted from blood, taken in a trial of the OX40 agonist ivuxolimab. The base sequence is TGTGCCAGCAGCTTACGGTCGGCAGGAGATAATTCACCCCTCCACTTT. It is translated as CASSLRSAGDNSPLHF. The full variable domain, with segments outside the CDR3 supplied by the reference TRBV7-9 and TRBJ1-6 proteins, appears as DTGVSQNPRHKITKRGQNVTFRCDPISEHNRLYWYRQTLGQGPEFLTYFQNEAQLEKSRLLSDRFSAERPKGSFSTLEIQRTEQGDSAMYLCASSLRSAGDNSPLHFGNGTRLTVT.